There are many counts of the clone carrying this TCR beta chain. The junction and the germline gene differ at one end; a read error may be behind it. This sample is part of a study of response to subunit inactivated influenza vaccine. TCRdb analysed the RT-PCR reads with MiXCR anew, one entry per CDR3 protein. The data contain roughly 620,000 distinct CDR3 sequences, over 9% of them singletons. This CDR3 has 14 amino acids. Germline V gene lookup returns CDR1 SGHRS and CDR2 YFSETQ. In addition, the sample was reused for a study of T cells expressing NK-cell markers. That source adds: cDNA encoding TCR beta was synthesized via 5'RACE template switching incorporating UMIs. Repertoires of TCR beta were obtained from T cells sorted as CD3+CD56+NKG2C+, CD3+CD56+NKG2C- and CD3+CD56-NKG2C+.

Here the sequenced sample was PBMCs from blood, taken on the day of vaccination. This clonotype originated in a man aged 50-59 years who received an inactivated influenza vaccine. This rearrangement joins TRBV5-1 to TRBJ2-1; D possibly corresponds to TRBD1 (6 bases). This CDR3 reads CASSLGQPYNEQFF. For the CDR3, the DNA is TGTGCCAGCAGCTTAGGACAGCCGTACAATGAGCAGTTCTTC. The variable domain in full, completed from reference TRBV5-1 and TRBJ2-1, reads KAGVTQTPRYLIKTRGQQVTLSCSPISGHRSVSWYQQTPGQGLQFLFEYFSETQRNKGNFPGRFSGRQFSNSRSEMNVSTLELGDSALYLCASSLGQPYNEQFFGPGTRLTVL.